Shown below are 3 T cell receptor beta chains from a single sample sequenced in a study of sequential checkpoint blockade in melanoma. Data came from immunoSEQ multiplex PCR; TCRdb stores just in-frame clones and leaves some out. The sample includes approximately 13,000 clones, 65% to 75% of them seen just once. Treatment here: randomized to nivolumab then ipilimumab (arm A) or the reverse (arm B). The source material was CD8+ T cells sorted from blood (inferred from file names), sampled from a patient given nivolumab and ipilimumab in sequence. The receptors here all came from a human donor with melanoma.

The chain joins TRBV9 to TRBJ2-1, with D maybe TRBD2 (6 bases). V shed 0 bases and J shed 2 bases, with 6 bases lying between them. This CDR3 spans 14 amino acids. Germline CDR1 reads SGDLS; CDR2 reads YYNGEE. Written as DNA, the CDR3 is TGTGCCAGCAGCGTAGCGGGAGCCTACAATGAGCAGTTCTTC. Its translation is CASSVAGAYNEQFF.

The chain employs TRBV6-4 and TRBJ2-3, with a weak D call TRBD2 (5 bases). Germline CDR1 and CDR2: MRHNA and SNTAGT. The V gene lost 5 bases and the J gene lost 6 bases, with 15 bases spanning the gap. The CDR3 sequence is 14 residues long. As DNA, the CDR3 is TGTGCCAGCAGTCCGAGCGAAAGGAGGGATACGCAGTATTTT. This codes for CASSPSERRDTQYF.

J is TRBJ2-2 and V is TRBV9; 9 bases agree with TRBD1. The trim removed 2 bases at V and 3 bases at J, leaving 2 bases unmatched. This CDR3 spans 15 amino acids. CDR1 is SGDLS and CDR2 is YYNGEE in the germline V gene. The CDR3 DNA reads TGTGCCAGCAGCGTCGGACAGGGGTACACCGGGGAGCTGTTTTTT. Translated, it gives CASSVGQGYTGELFF.